This T cell receptor beta chain was recovered during a study of cytomegalovirus exposure and HLA in healthy donors. Primers for the PCR totalled 60 Vbeta and 13 Jbeta. The data were produced by immunoSEQ multiplex PCR, yet TCRdb's version contains in-frame clones alone and is incomplete. The sample lists some 190,000 clones, 74% occurring once. This sequence was found in a woman aged 25 to 39 in good health and CMV-seropositive. The sequenced material came from PBMCs.

The CDR3 nucleotides are TGTGCCAGCAGCTTGGCAGGGTATAATGAAAAACTGTTTTTT. As protein: CASSLAGYNEKLFF. This sequence joins TRBV13 and TRBJ1-4; tentative D call: TRBD1 (5 bases). CDR1 and CDR2 from the germline V gene are PRHDT and FYEKMQ (reference sequence). V dropped 3 bases and J dropped 4 bases, with 9 bases sitting between them. The CDR3 has 14 residues.